The rows below give T cell receptor beta chains drawn from one sample of a study of response to subunit inactivated influenza vaccine. TCRdb fed the RT-PCR reads into MiXCR, producing one record per CDR3 protein. Of 400,000 to 550,000 distinct CDR3 sequences in the sample, about 25% were seen once. Sequencing used CD4+ T cells sorted from PBMCs, obtained 4 to 6 days after vaccination. Source of these receptors: a man between 45 and 60 years old who received an inactivated influenza vaccine. Each CDR3 is given with its conserved first and last residue. Each record gives: D gene, V gene, CDR3 protein. The D gene is left open where the match is weak.

d_gene: .
v_gene: TRBV5-6
CDR3aa: CASSRRIGELFF

d_gene: .
v_gene: TRBV2
CDR3aa: CASSERQVWNSPLHF

d_gene: TRBD2
v_gene: TRBV20-1
CDR3aa: CSALAGRNYEQYF

d_gene: TRBD2
v_gene: TRBV15
CDR3aa: CATSRGGTSAYTEQYF

d_gene: TRBD1
v_gene: TRBV10-3
CDR3aa: CAIRQGTLYGEAFF

d_gene: TRBD1
v_gene: TRBV24-1
CDR3aa: CATSDQSGTENQPQHF

d_gene: .
v_gene: TRBV2
CDR3aa: CASSGGDSLNEKLFF

d_gene: TRBD2
v_gene: TRBV27
CDR3aa: CASIKTSGLSSEQYF

d_gene: .
v_gene: TRBV6-5
CDR3aa: CASSSADRGYTF

d_gene: .
v_gene: TRBV7-2
CDR3aa: CASSFGRAYNEQFF

d_gene: .
v_gene: TRBV27
CDR3aa: CASSLSALGPYEQYF

d_gene: .
v_gene: TRBV18
CDR3aa: CASSPDRGREQFF

d_gene: TRBD2
v_gene: TRBV20-1
CDR3aa: CSANSGGATDTQYF

d_gene: .
v_gene: TRBV4-3
CDR3aa: CASSNLGLTEAFF

d_gene: .
v_gene: TRBV11-2
CDR3aa: CASSFEGGYRPNEQFF

d_gene: .
v_gene: TRBV7-9
CDR3aa: CASSLGKDYGYTF

d_gene: TRBD1
v_gene: TRBV5-1
CDR3aa: CASSFRDRGLDEQFF

d_gene: .
v_gene: TRBV20-1
CDR3aa: CSASLGPGGQPQHF

d_gene: .
v_gene: TRBV5-5
CDR3aa: CASSLSPSAYRKETQYF

d_gene: .
v_gene: TRBV6-2/TRBV6-3
CDR3aa: CASSYPGNTDTQYF

d_gene: .
v_gene: TRBV20-1
CDR3aa: CSARVDSRPVF

d_gene: .
v_gene: TRBV7-2
CDR3aa: CASSRGGLETQYF

d_gene: .
v_gene: TRBV20-1
CDR3aa: CSARALGFSTDTQYF

d_gene: .
v_gene: TRBV7-8
CDR3aa: CASRLGVEGYTF

d_gene: .
v_gene: TRBV29-1
CDR3aa: CSVKKGAIGDEQFF

d_gene: .
v_gene: TRBV27
CDR3aa: CASSLIFGRENTEAFF

d_gene: .
v_gene: TRBV28
CDR3aa: CASSFSSGGTYEQYF

d_gene: .
v_gene: TRBV4-1
CDR3aa: CASSPGIVNTDTQYF

d_gene: TRBD2
v_gene: TRBV6-1
CDR3aa: CASSRGLAEPSYEQYF

d_gene: .
v_gene: TRBV25-1
CDR3aa: CASSASGTTFWYF

d_gene: TRBD1
v_gene: TRBV5-4
CDR3aa: CASSLASGGTVNTEAFF

d_gene: .
v_gene: TRBV4-3
CDR3aa: CASSQDVSHQETQYF

d_gene: .
v_gene: TRBV5-1
CDR3aa: CASSLDYNRDTEAFF

d_gene: .
v_gene: TRBV11-1
CDR3aa: CASSAVSQETQYF

d_gene: TRBD1
v_gene: TRBV7-9
CDR3aa: CASSVRAGGSYEQYF

d_gene: .
v_gene: TRBV7-9
CDR3aa: CASSIQGLRGYTF

d_gene: .
v_gene: TRBV7-9
CDR3aa: CASSSSRGSNTEAFF

d_gene: .
v_gene: TRBV5-6
CDR3aa: CASSSSGLPNEKLFF

d_gene: .
v_gene: TRBV7-8
CDR3aa: CASSPASEAFF

d_gene: TRBD1
v_gene: TRBV6-5
CDR3aa: CASSSGTGGETQYF

d_gene: .
v_gene: TRBV5-1
CDR3aa: CASSSLDSNTEAFF

d_gene: .
v_gene: TRBV4-3
CDR3aa: CASSQDPGAGYNEQFF

d_gene: TRBD2
v_gene: TRBV20-1
CDR3aa: CSATPYAAGGQETQYF